A selection of T cell receptor beta chains follows, all from one sample in a study of beta chain features in type 1 diabetes. The data were produced by immunoSEQ multiplex PCR, yet TCRdb's version contains in-frame clones alone and is incomplete. The sample consists of 45,000 to 60,000 clones, around 40% of them appearing once. The specimen was stem cell memory CD4+ T cells from blood. Receptor source: a man between 25 and 39 years old with type 1 diabetes. CDR3s include the opening cysteine and the closing phenylalanine or tryptophan. D genes are given only for firm matches. Where a row states a size, it is once, few, many or the class of an expanded clone; other rows omit it.

J,D,V,size,DNA,CDR3
TRBJ2-7,NA,TRBV28,NA,TGTGCCAGCAGTTCCTCTAGGACTCTCTCCTACGAGCAGTACTTC,CASSSSRTLSYEQYF
TRBJ2-5,TRBD2,TRBV5-1,NA,TGCGCCAGCAGCTTGGATGGCGGGAGGGCCGAGACCCAGTACTTC,CASSLDGGRAETQYF
TRBJ2-1,NA,TRBV4-2,once,TGTGCCAGCAGCCGGGCCAGGGTAGGGACACCGCAGTTCTTC,CASSRARVGTPQFF
TRBJ1-2,NA,TRBV28,NA,TGTGCCAGCAGTACCTCTGGCGGCTATGGCTACACCTTC,CASSTSGGYGYTF
TRBJ1-1,NA,TRBV6-6,NA,TGTGCCAGCAGTCCTCGAGGGGGGAACACTGAAGCTTTCTTT,CASSPRGGNTEAFF
TRBJ2-5,NA,TRBV2,NA,TGTGCCGTAACAGGGCGCCTCGGGGAGACCCAGTACTTC,CAVTGRLGETQYF
TRBJ2-3,NA,TRBV7-2,NA,TGTGCCAGCAGCTTAGTATCCTCTAGCACAGATACGCAGTATTTT,CASSLVSSSTDTQYF
TRBJ2-7,NA,TRBV7-9,once,TGTGCCAGCAGCCAACTTACCGAGCAGTACTTC,CASSQLTEQYF
TRBJ2-2,TRBD1,TRBV29-1,many,TGCAGCGTAGACAGGGGGTCCACCGGGGAGCTGTTTTTT,CSVDRGSTGELFF
TRBJ2-7,NA,TRBV20-1,NA,TGCAGTGTAGCCCTAGCGTACGAGCAGTACTTC,CSVALAYEQYF
TRBJ1-3,NA,TRBV19,once,TGTGCCAGTAGCCTGGGGGGTCTCAGCGCTGGAAACACCATATATTTT,CASSLGGLSAGNTIYF
TRBJ2-5,TRBD2,TRBV28,NA,TGTGCCAGCAGAAAGGGACTAGCGGCCCAAGGGGCCCAGTACTTC,CASRKGLAAQGAQYF
TRBJ1-2,TRBD1,TRBV7-9,NA,TGTGCCAGCAGCGCCACGAGCGGACAGGGGGTCTATGGCTACACCTTC,CASSATSGQGVYGYTF
TRBJ2-6,NA,TRBV29-1,few,TGCAGCGTTGACGTATCTGGGGCCAACGTCCTGACTTTC,CSVDVSGANVLTF
TRBJ2-7,NA,TRBV6-5,NA,TGTGCCAGCAGTTACCGTGGCGGCTACGAGCAGTACTTC,CASSYRGGYEQYF
TRBJ1-1,TRBD1,TRBV5-1,NA,TGCGCCAGCAGCCCGGGACAGGGGATCGGGTCGGCTTTCTTT,CASSPGQGIGSAFF
TRBJ1-1,NA,TRBV6-5,NA,TGTGCCAGCAGTTACGGGGGGATGAACACTGAAGCTTTCTTT,CASSYGGMNTEAFF
TRBJ1-1,NA,TRBV6-5,NA,TGTGCCAGCAGTCAAACACAGAGAGTGAACACTGAAGCTTTCTTT,CASSQTQRVNTEAFF
TRBJ1-5,NA,TRBV27,NA,TGTGCCAGCAGCTGGTTCGGAGGACAGCCCCAGCATTTT,CASSWFGGQPQHF
TRBJ2-1,NA,TRBV25-1,few,TGTGCCAGCGGGAGCTACTACAATGAGCAGTTCTTC,CASGSYYNEQFF
TRBJ2-7,NA,TRBV2,NA,TGTGCCAGCAGGGTCATAGCGGTTAGCTCCTACGAGCAGTACTTC,CASRVIAVSSYEQYF
TRBJ1-2,NA,TRBV11-2,NA,TGTGCCAGCAGCTTAGAACAGGGAATCTATGGCTACACCTTC,CASSLEQGIYGYTF
TRBJ2-1,TRBD2,TRBV6-5,NA,TGTGCCAGCAGTTACTCCGCGGGAGGGCTTTATGAGCAGTTCTTC,CASSYSAGGLYEQFF
TRBJ2-5,NA,TRBV28,few,TGTGCCAGCAGCCGCGGCGACCAAGAGACCCAGTACTTC,CASSRGDQETQYF